This T cell receptor (beta chain) was recorded in a study of metastatic and nonmetastatic thyroid tumors. Study-level information: The study looked at repertoires side by side in blood and in tumor or nodule tissue from malignant and benign thyroid patients.

The CDR3 extends over 12 amino acids. Germline CDR1 is DFQATT and CDR2 is SNEGSKA (reference sequence). Details on this clone: Its target is unknown.

Until they underwent thyroid surgery, no patient had received any treatment. TCRdb reanalyzed the PCR reads with MiXCR. The sample has tens of thousands of clones, approximately 20% seen once. Study-wide results and caveats: Reports indicated that malignant thyroid tumors showed significantly higher TCR beta diversity than benign nodules did, in blood and tumor.

This receptor was taken from a female donor with papillary thyroid cancer or a benign thyroid nodule (not recorded which). Some clones in this sample may be carry-over from other donors' samples. The chain uses TRBV20-1 and TRBJ2-7, with 7 bases lining up with TRBD1. Sequenced material: blood. CDR3 amino acids: CRAAQGDYEQYF. CDR3 nucleotide sequence: TGCAGGGCGGCGCAGGGGGACTACGAGCAGTACTTC.